This TCR beta chain emerged from a study of CD8+CD57+ T cells in acquired aplastic anemia. At the level of the study: Sorted CD4+ and CD8+ cells gave a mean 3.2 ug DNA, range roughly 0.18 to 30 ug.

J gave up 9 bases and V 3 bases, and 10 bases lay outside the gene matches. The CDR3 is made up of 15 amino acids. Looked up from germline, CDR1 is SGHAT and CDR2 is FQDESV (reference sequence). Sequencing was done on patients that had shown CD8+CD57+ cell expansion by flow cytometry. Untreated patients provided the blood samples, with no therapy given before sampling. It was genomic DNA that served as the template for profiling TCR beta VDJ and CDR3. TCRdb recomputed calls from the reads with MiXCR, one row per CDR3 protein. The sample yields about 160,000 distinct CDR3 sequences, about two thirds seen once.

The chain uses TRBV11-1 and TRBJ2-1, with 8 bases that match TRBD2. This receptor was identified in a human donor with aplastic anemia. The sequenced material came from sorted CD4+, CD8+, or CD8+CD57+ T cells (not recorded which) from PBMCs. The CDR3 bases are TGTGCCAGCAGCTTTGTTACGGGGGGGCGAATTGAGCAGTTCTTC. Residues: CASSFVTGGRIEQFF.